Below are 19 T cell receptor beta chains sequenced from a single sample in a study of blood T cell repertoires in COVID-19. Profiled with immunoSEQ multiplex PCR; TCRdb holds only in-frame clones, not every one. The sample shows 140,000 or so clones, about 90% of them seen only once. Source material: PBMCs or T cells enriched from blood (not recorded which). The origin of the receptors is a man aged 55 to 70 who had recovered from COVID-19.

The gene calls are TRBV30 and TRBJ2-4; 15 bases line up with TRBD2. V lost 1 base to trimming and J lost 9 bases; unmatched junction nucleotides: 10. Germline assignment: CDR1 GTSNPN and CDR2 SVGIG (reference sequence). The length of the CDR3 is 17 residues. The CDR3 bases are TGTGCCTGGAGTGCCCCTCGGACTAGCGGGAGGGCCGGCATTCAGTACTTC. This gives the protein CAWSAPRTSGRAGIQYF. The variable domain in full, with the rest retrieved from reference TRBV30 and TRBJ2-4, is SQTIHQWPATLVQPVGSPLSLECTVEGTSNPNLYWYRQAAGRGLQLLFYSVGIGQISSEVPQNLSASRPQDRQFILSSKKLLLSDSGFYLCAWSAPRTSGRAGIQYFGAGTRLSVL.

The chain uses TRBV6-5 and TRBJ1-2, with D maybe TRBD1 (5 bases). Trimming took off 10 bases at V and 6 bases at J, with 12 bases between the two ends. Germline V gene sequence: CDR1 MNHEY, CDR2 SVGAGI. The CDR3 runs to 11 residues. CDR3 nucleotides: TGTGCCATTCTCGGGGGGGATGGCTACACCTTC. Translation: CAILGGDGYTF.

V and J are TRBV5-6 and TRBJ1-1; 8 nucleotides align to TRBD1. V was pared by 2 bases and J by 11 bases, with 14 bases of the junction left unmatched. In germline, CDR1 is SGHDT, CDR2 YYEEEE. This CDR3 contains 15 residues. CDR3 loop: CASSFAMTGVIYAFF. The CDR3 coding sequence is TGTGCCAGCAGCTTCGCTATGACAGGGGTTATATATGCTTTCTTT.

The rearrangement joins TRBV3-1 (or the pseudogene TRBV3-2) to TRBJ1-5; tentatively, D is TRBD1 (6 bases). Germline V gene lookup returns CDR1 LGHDT and CDR2 YNNKEL (reference sequence). There are 14 residues in the CDR3. The V end was cut by 9 bases, the J end by 7 bases, with 19 bases between. DNA of the CDR3: TGTGCCAGTGGGGGGGGCCCCCCTTGGCAGCCCCAGCATTTT. This translates into CASGGGPPWQPQHF.

The genes are TRBV11-2 and TRBJ1-1, with D possibly TRBD1 on 6 matching bases. The germline CDR1 and CDR2 sequences are SGHAT and FQNNGV. This CDR3 contains 12 residues. V dropped 5 bases and J dropped 12 bases, with 16 bases sitting between them. CDR3 nucleotides: TGTGCCAGCAGCCGAAACAGGGTAGGATCTTTCTTT. Protein: CASSRNRVGSFF.

The V and J genes are TRBV2 and TRBJ2-5, with 7 nucleotides matching TRBD1. Germline V gene data show CDR1 as SNHLY and CDR2 as FYNNEI. The CDR3 is made up of 14 amino acids. V trimming: 7 bases; J trimming: 5 bases; junction bases outside the gene matches: 10. The CDR3 region is CASKQGFGVETQYF. CDR3 nucleotide sequence: TGTGCCAGCAAACAGGGGTTTGGTGTGGAGACCCAGTACTTC.

The DNA of the CDR3 is TGTGCCAGCAGTTTAGTCGGACACACAGGGTATTTT. It is translated as CASSLVGHTGYF. The gene calls are TRBV12-3 or TRBV12-4 and TRBJ2-3; tentative D call: TRBD1 (5 bases). V lost 1 base, J lost 14 bases, and 13 bases lay in between. The CDR3 consists of 12 residues.

The CDR3 loop is CASSDRESEKLFF. The CDR3 nucleotides are TGTGCCAGCAGCGACAGGGAGAGTGAAAAACTGTTTTTT. The chain recombines TRBV5-5 with TRBJ1-4; 7 bases are shared with TRBD1. V gave up 4 bases and J gave up 7 bases; unmatched junction bases: 4. The CDR3 totals 13 residues. The V gene's germline CDR1 is SGHKS and CDR2 YYEKEE (reference sequence).

This chain connects TRBV7-8 to TRBJ2-3; D possibly corresponds to TRBD1 (6 bases). The CDR3 extends over 14 amino acids. Looked up from germline, CDR1 is SGHVS and CDR2 is FQNEAQ. Deletions cut 5 bases from V and 1 base from J, with 10 bases between. Written as DNA, the CDR3 is TGTGCCAGCAGCCAGGGGTGGGGCACAGATACGCAGTATTTT. Its protein is CASSQGWGTDTQYF.

This rearrangement joins TRBV5-1 to TRBJ2-1; 8 nucleotides agree with TRBD1. The CDR3 contains 14 residues. J was trimmed by 12 bases and V by 4 bases; bases with no gene match: 12. Germline assignment: CDR1 SGHRS and CDR2 YFSETQ. The DNA for the CDR3 is TGCGCCAGCAGCCGAGGACAGGGCCAAGATGGGCAGTTCTTC. It is translated as CASSRGQGQDGQFF.

The CDR3: CASSMRGYEQYF. The CDR3 DNA reads as TGTGCCAGCAGTATGCGGGGTTACGAGCAGTACTTC. This chain links TRBV6-2 or TRBV6-3 with TRBJ2-7; D is perhaps TRBD2 (6 bases). This CDR3 region has 12 residues. V lost 5 bases, J lost 4 bases, and 9 bases lay in between. Per germline, CDR1 MNHEY and CDR2 SVGEGT.

The chain couples TRBV2 to TRBJ2-3, with 11 bases aligning to TRBD2. Germline assignment: CDR1 SNHLY and CDR2 FYNNEI. The CDR3 covers 15 residues. V shed 6 bases, J shed 5 bases, and the junction held 7 bases outside the gene matches. CDR3 loop: CASRELAGGQDTQYF. Written as DNA, the CDR3 is TGTGCCAGCAGGGAATTAGCGGGGGGGCAAGATACGCAGTATTTT. The variable domain in full, completed from reference TRBV2 and TRBJ2-3, reads EPEVTQTPSHQVTQMGQEVILRCVPISNHLYFYWYRQILGQKVEFLVSFYNNEISEKSEIFDDQFSVERPDGSNFTLKIRSTKLEDSAMYFCASRELAGGQDTQYFGPGTRLTVL.

This sequence joins TRBV7-9 and TRBJ2-1; 7 bases fit TRBD1. The V segment lost 3 bases and the J segment 9 bases; nucleotides outside the gene matches: 8. Germline assignment: CDR1 SEHNR and CDR2 FQNEAQ (reference sequence). The CDR3 length is 14 residues. The CDR3 nucleotides read TGTGCCAGCAGCTTGGCGACAGGGTACGGTGAGCAGTTCTTC. Protein product: CASSLATGYGEQFF.

The chain carries TRBV6-5 and TRBJ2-7; 11 positions match TRBD1. The junction had 2 bases not matched to a gene; V was cut back by 1 base and J by 3 bases. Germline CDR1 and CDR2: MNHEY and SVGAGI. CDR3 size: 15 residues. In nucleotides, the CDR3 is TGTGCCAGCAGTTACTACGGGACAGGGGGCTACGAGCAGTACTTC. Protein: CASSYYGTGGYEQYF.

The rearrangement links TRBV20-1 to TRBJ1-3; 9 nucleotides line up with TRBD1. Germline lookup yields CDR1 DFQATT and CDR2 SNEGSKA (reference sequence). There are 14 residues in the CDR3. Trimming took 3 bases from V and 4 from J; bases not matched to a gene: 4. Written as DNA, the CDR3 is TGCAGTGCTAGTACTACAGGGGGCGGAAACACCATATATTTT. Translating gives CSASTTGGGNTIYF.

The genes are TRBV6-5 and TRBJ1-2; D is uncertain. CDR1 and CDR2 (germline): MNHEY, SVGAGI. The CDR3 runs 11 residues. CDR3 residues: CVSTLNYGYTF. The CDR3 bases are TGTGTGTCGACTCTCAACTATGGCTACACCTTC.

The CDR3 sequence is CASSLRTGSGTEAFF. The CDR3 DNA sequence: TGTGCCAGCAGCTTAAGGACAGGGTCGGGCACTGAAGCTTTCTTT. The genes are TRBV7-9 and TRBJ1-1; 8 positions match TRBD1. The CDR3 spans 15 residues. Looked up from germline, CDR1 is SEHNR and CDR2 is FQNEAQ (reference sequence). V was clipped by 2 bases and J by 4 bases; unmatched bases: 6. Based on the CDR3 plus reference TRBV7-9 and TRBJ1-1, the full variable domain is DTGVSQNPRHKITKRGQNVTFRCDPISEHNRLYWYRQTLGQGPEFLTYFQNEAQLEKSRLLSDRFSAERPKGSFSTLEIQRTEQGDSAMYLCASSLRTGSGTEAFFGQGTRLTVV.

The CDR3 nucleotides are TGCGCCAGCAGACCCTTTGGACAGGGTGGAGAAAAACTGTTTTTT. As protein: CASRPFGQGGEKLFF. This rearrangement joins TRBV5-1 to TRBJ1-4; TRBD1 matches 8 bases. The junction had 11 bases not matched to a gene; V was cut back by 5 bases and J by 8 bases. The CDR3 sequence is 15 residues long. CDR1 SGHRS and CDR2 YFSETQ come from the germline V gene. The full variable domain, completed using reference TRBV5-1 and TRBJ1-4, is KAGVTQTPRYLIKTRGQQVTLSCSPISGHRSVSWYQQTPGQGLQFLFEYFSETQRNKGNFPGRFSGRQFSNSRSEMNVSTLELGDSALYLCASRPFGQGGEKLFFGSGTQLSVL.

The CDR3 DNA is TGTGCCAGTAGTCCGCGCGTGTTAGACACAGATACGCAGTATTTT. Translation gives CASSPRVLDTDTQYF. V usage is TRBV19 and J usage is TRBJ2-3; D not certain. CDR3 length: 15 amino acids. With 5 bases removed from V and 2 bases from J, the gap between germline ends came to 14 bases. From germline, CDR1 is LNHDA and CDR2 SQIVND (reference sequence).